These 15 T cell receptor beta chains were all obtained from the same sample, sequenced in a study of blood T cells in healthy people across ages. The use of a sample-barcoded 5' primer and a J-beta primer mix characterized a second PCR of roughly 6 to 11 cycles. TCRdb processed the 5' RACE reads anew with MiXCR; each CDR3 protein has one entry. This sample carries about 1.8 million distinct CDR3 sequences, roughly 49% of them seen once, and the ten largest clones take approximately 2%. The specimen sequenced was blood. The receptors derive from a woman between 40 and 55 years old in good health.

This sequence joins TRBV12-3 or TRBV12-4 and TRBJ2-7, with unresolved D. The V and J ends lost 4 bases and 7 bases respectively, with 14 bases between them. CDR3 length: 13 amino acids. The DNA for the CDR3 is TGTGCCAGCAGTTATCTATTTGGTGGGGAGCAGTACTTC. Translated, it gives CASSYLFGGEQYF.

The chain couples TRBV7-2 to TRBJ2-7, with D perhaps matching TRBD2 (6 bases). In germline, CDR1 is SGHTA, CDR2 FQGNSA. V gave up 2 bases and J gave up 12 bases, with 20 bases separating them. The CDR3 is made up of 14 amino acids. The CDR3 is CASSLRGVQETLYF. As DNA, the CDR3 is TGTGCCAGCAGCTTACGCGGGGTACAAGAAACCCTGTACTTC.

The chain is built from TRBV20-1 and TRBJ2-1; 8 nucleotides align to TRBD2. Per the germline V gene, CDR1 is DFQATT and CDR2 is SNEGSKA (reference sequence). This CDR3 comprises 16 residues. Unmatched junction bases numbered 12, after V lost 6 bases and J lost 2 bases. This chain's CDR3 is CSAPRVAGGPYNEQFF. CDR3 DNA: TGCAGTGCCCCCAGAGTGGCGGGGGGTCCCTACAATGAGCAGTTCTTC.

The sample holds a few counts of this clonotype. The gene calls are TRBV9 and TRBJ2-5; maybe TRBD1 (6 bases). The ends were cut back, 4 bases at V and 5 bases at J, with 21 bases in the middle. CDR1 and CDR2 (germline): SGDLS, YYNGEE. The CDR3 has 16 residues. DNA of the CDR3: TGTGCCAGCAGCCCTTCGGATGCAGGGGCGGCGGAGACCCAGTACTTC. It codes for CASSPSDAGAAETQYF.

This chain joins TRBV6-6 and TRBJ2-1, with a possible D match to TRBD2 (6 bases). V was clipped by 0 bases and J by 9 bases, with 9 bases between them. CDR1 is MNHNY and CDR2 is SVGAGI in the germline V gene (reference sequence). The CDR3 spans 13 residues. DNA of the CDR3: TGTGCCAGCAGTTACTCGTTGGGGGGTGAGCAGTTCTTC. As protein: CASSYSLGGEQFF.

A few counts support this clonotype. The CDR3 here is CASSSRDTTGHQYF. CDR3 in DNA: TGTGCCAGCAGCTCCAGAGATACCACCGGTCACCAGTATTTT. The chain carries TRBV7-9 and TRBJ2-3; no clear D gene. The CDR3 consists of 14 residues. Trimming left V 4 bases short and J 12 bases short, with 20 bases between. Germline-derived CDR1 and CDR2 are SEHNR and FQNEAQ (reference sequence).

This rearrangement joins TRBV4-1 to TRBJ1-5, with D hard to call. The CDR3 contains 15 residues. V lost 0 bases, J lost 6 bases, and 12 bases lay in between. CDR1 is MGHRA and CDR2 is YSYEKL in the germline V gene. CDR3 in amino acids: CASSQDPVTLQPQHF. Written as DNA, the CDR3 is TGCGCCAGCAGCCAAGATCCGGTAACGCTTCAGCCCCAGCATTTT.

The chain joins TRBV7-4 to TRBJ1-6, with a weak D call TRBD1 (6 bases). Trimming stripped 5 bases from V and 4 bases from J, with 15 bases between. Germline CDR1 and CDR2: SGHVT and SQSDAQ. The CDR3 spans 16 residues. The chain's CDR3 is CASSLGQRLYNSPLHF. In nucleotides, the CDR3 is TGTGCCAGCAGCCTCGGACAGAGACTATATAATTCACCCCTCCACTTT.

This sequence joins TRBV4-3 and TRBJ2-1; 10 bases are shared with TRBD1. The germline V gene has CDR1 LGHNA and CDR2 YSLEER. The CDR3 sequence is 16 residues long. The V and J ends lost 4 bases and 8 bases, in that order; junction bases with no gene match: 11. The CDR3 nucleotides read TGCGCCAGCAGCCTGACAATGACAGGGGGCTTGGATGAGCAGTTCTTC. This codes for CASSLTMTGGLDEQFF.

The chain links TRBV9 to TRBJ2-2; 8 nucleotides agree with TRBD1. The CDR3 sequence is 14 residues long. V was pared by 1 base and J by 6 bases, with 2 bases of the junction left unmatched. Per germline, CDR1 SGDLS and CDR2 YYNGEE. In DNA form, the CDR3 reads TGTGCCAGCAGCGTACAGGACAGGGCCGGGGAGCTGTTTTTT. Its protein product is CASSVQDRAGELFF.

This clonotype appeared a few times. The V and J genes are TRBV24-1 and TRBJ2-3; D is unclear. V lost 4 bases and J 2 bases, leaving 12 bases between the germline ends. The CDR3 spans 15 residues. From germline, CDR1 is KGHDR and CDR2 SFDVKD. DNA for the CDR3: TGTGCCACCAGTGACCCGGCCTCTGACACAGATACGCAGTATTTT. Amino acid sequence: CATSDPASDTDTQYF.

V and J are TRBV6-2 or TRBV6-3 and TRBJ2-7; weak D call: TRBD2 (5 bases). The germline gives CDR1 MNHEY, CDR2 SVGEGT. The CDR3 is 16 residues long. V lost 0 bases and J 3 bases, leaving 15 bases between the germline ends. The CDR3 coding sequence is TGTGCCAGCAGTTACTCGTGGGAGAGGAGCGGCTACGAGCAGTACTTC. Translation gives CASSYSWERSGYEQYF.

The chain uses TRBV13 and TRBJ2-7, with 7 bases identical to TRBD1. V lost 3 bases to trimming and J lost 2 bases; unmatched junction nucleotides: 4. Germline V gene sequence: CDR1 PRHDT, CDR2 FYEKMQ (reference sequence). CDR3 length: 14 amino acids. The CDR3 protein is CASSFGTDPYEQYF. CDR3 sequence (DNA): TGTGCCAGCAGCTTCGGGACAGATCCCTACGAGCAGTACTTC.

V gene TRBV6-6 combines with J gene TRBJ1-3; D gene unclear. In germline, CDR1 is MNHNY, CDR2 SVGAGI (reference sequence). V lost 4 bases to trimming and J lost 2 bases, with 12 bases between them. This CDR3 spans 15 amino acids. This CDR3 reads CASSFAGSTGNTIYF. DNA of the CDR3: TGTGCCAGCAGTTTCGCAGGTTCCACTGGAAACACCATATATTTT.

The chain uses TRBV6-1 and TRBJ2-1; 8 nucleotides line up with TRBD2. Germline V CDR1 and CDR2: MNHNS, SASEGT. This CDR3 is built from 15 residues. Trimming took 8 bases from V and 8 from J; bases not matched to a gene: 14. The CDR3 spells CASVDSQRGSDEQFF. DNA of the CDR3: TGTGCCAGCGTTGACAGCCAGCGGGGGAGCGATGAGCAGTTCTTC.